These 10 T cell receptor beta chains came from one sample sequenced in a study of PD-1 blockade in classical Hodgkin lymphoma. All patients experienced relapse after autologous stem cell transplantation, and brentuximab vedotin exposure was variable. Clones were read by immunoSEQ multiplex PCR, and TCRdb kept only the in-frame ones, dropping some. Seen here are approximately 84,000 clones, about 89% observed once, and the top ten hold approximately 22%. Sequences were derived from peripheral blood mononuclear cells (PBMCs), sampled at baseline. The receptors come from a human donor with classical Hodgkin lymphoma.

The chain has TRBV15 and TRBJ2-7, with no clear D. V was trimmed by 11 bases and J by 1 base, leaving 9 bases between them. The CDR3 covers 11 residues. Germline values: CDR1 LNHNV, CDR2 YYDKDF (reference sequence). The CDR3 nucleotides read TGTGCCTCCCTGGCATCCTACGAGCAGTACTTC. It encodes CASLASYEQYF.

CDR3 sequence reads: CASSDDRGSNEQYF. CDR3 nucleotides: TGTGCCAGTAGCGATGACAGGGGCAGCAACGAGCAGTACTTC. V gene TRBV19 combines with J gene TRBJ2-7; 8 nucleotides align to TRBD1. V dropped 6 bases and J dropped 5; count of bases not matched to a gene: 9. CDR1 LNHDA and CDR2 SQIVND come from the germline V gene (reference sequence). The CDR3 is 14 amino acids.

The rearrangement uses TRBV5-7 and TRBJ1-2; TRBD1 agrees at 8 bases. TRBV5-7 falls under the ORF class, with uncertain function. V lost 3 bases, J lost 6 bases, and 10 bases stayed unmatched. This CDR3 contains 15 residues. DNA for the CDR3: TGTGCCAGCAGCTCCCGGACAGGGAGATCCAATGGCTACACCTTC. Its protein product is CASSSRTGRSNGYTF.

This chain links TRBV5-6 with TRBJ2-1; D is perhaps TRBD2 (5 bases). V was shortened by 2 bases and J by 5 bases, with 14 bases between the two germline ends. The germline V gene has CDR1 SGHDT and CDR2 YYEEEE. The CDR3 loop spans 15 amino acids. The DNA for the CDR3 is TGTGCCAGCAGCTTCGGACTTCATTTGGACAATGAGCAGTTCTTC. Protein: CASSFGLHLDNEQFF. The entire variable domain, with the rest obtained from reference TRBV5-6 and TRBJ2-1, is as follows: DAGVTQSPTHLIKTRGQQVTLRCSPKSGHDTVSWYQQALGQGPQFIFQYYEEEERQRGNFPDRFSGHQFPNYSSELNVNALLLGDSALYLCASSFGLHLDNEQFFGPGTRLTVL.

This chain connects TRBV18 to TRBJ2-7; a possible D gene is TRBD1 (6 bases). V was trimmed by 6 bases and J by 6 bases, leaving 18 bases between them. Germline-derived CDR1 and CDR2 are KGHSH and LQKENI. This CDR3 has 14 amino acids. CDR3 sequence (DNA): TGTGCCAGCTCCCCCCTGGCAGGGGCGGGCGAGCAGTACTTC. This sequence encodes CASSPLAGAGEQYF.

The V gene is TRBV5-4, the J gene TRBJ1-1, with D possibly TRBD1 on 6 matching bases. The CDR3 runs 13 residues. Deletions cut 0 bases from V and 10 bases from J, with 13 bases between. Germline V CDR1 and CDR2: SGHNT, YYREEE (reference sequence). The CDR3 reads CASSLVGGRGAFF. The CDR3 DNA follows: TGTGCCAGCAGCTTGGTAGGGGGTCGGGGAGCTTTCTTT.

The V call is TRBV10-2, the J call TRBJ2-1; 11 nucleotides agree with TRBD1. Germline V gene sequence: CDR1 WSHSY, CDR2 SAAADI. The CDR3 has 14 amino acids. The V segment lost 6 bases and the J segment 8 bases; nucleotides outside the gene matches: 6. The CDR3 spells CASRLGQGAHEQFF. CDR3 in DNA: TGCGCCAGCAGGTTAGGACAGGGGGCCCATGAGCAGTTCTTC.

The J gene is TRBJ1-1, the V gene TRBV5-1; D not certain. The CDR3 runs 14 residues. The germline V and J ends were trimmed by 0 bases and 1 base, with 7 bases remaining between them. Germline V gene data show CDR1 as SGHRS and CDR2 as YFSETQ. CDR3 coding DNA: TGCGCCAGCAGCTTGGGGGTCGAGAACACTGAAGCTTTCTTT. Translating gives CASSLGVENTEAFF.

The gene calls are TRBV5-1 and TRBJ1-3; D is perhaps TRBD1 (5 bases). The length of the CDR3 is 14 residues. Looked up from germline, CDR1 is SGHRS and CDR2 is YFSETQ. V lost 1 base and J 9 bases, leaving 14 bases between the germline ends. The CDR3 is CASSLNGGMGTIYF. CDR3 sequence (DNA): TGCGCCAGCAGCTTGAATGGGGGAATGGGCACCATATATTTT.

V usage is TRBV7-6 and J usage is TRBJ1-4; a possible D gene is TRBD1 (6 bases). Germline lookup yields CDR1 SGHVS and CDR2 FNYEAQ. The V and J ends lost 5 bases and 7 bases respectively, with 20 bases between them. The length of the CDR3 is 16 residues. The CDR3, as DNA: TGTGCCAGCAGCACCCAAGTGGGGGCATGGGCTGAAAAACTGTTTTTT. This codes for CASSTQVGAWAEKLFF.